These 8 T cell receptor beta chains were all obtained from the same sample, sequenced in a study of cytomegalovirus exposure and HLA in healthy donors. PCR used 60 Vbeta primers and 13 Jbeta primers. Clones were read by immunoSEQ multiplex PCR, and TCRdb kept only the in-frame ones, dropping some. This table holds about 170,000 clones, approximately 80% found once. Sequenced: PBMCs. These receptors came from a woman aged 18-29 years in good health and CMV-seronegative.

The chain combines TRBV6-1 with TRBJ1-2; D is possibly TRBD1 (6 bases). From germline, CDR1 is MNHNS and CDR2 SASEGT. The V end lost 5 bases, the J end lost 5 bases, and 18 bases lay between the germline ends. This CDR3 region has 15 residues. CDR3 loop: CASSLRQALFYGYTF. The CDR3 DNA follows: TGTGCCAGCAGTCTTAGACAGGCCTTATTTTATGGCTACACCTTC.

This clone was seen only a few times. The V and J genes are TRBV28 and TRBJ2-5; TRBD1 aligns across 7 bases. This CDR3 region has 15 residues. The V segment lost 5 bases and the J segment 5 bases; nucleotides outside the gene matches: 11. CDR1 and CDR2 (germline): MDHEN, SYDVKM. CDR3 DNA sequence: TGTGCCAGCAGTGCGGCGACAGGGTTGCGGGAGACCCAGTACTTC. Residues: CASSAATGLRETQYF.

The rearrangement uses TRBV29-1 and TRBJ1-5; 7 positions match TRBD1. This CDR3 comprises 13 residues. The V gene end was trimmed by 4 bases and the J gene end by 6 bases; junction bases not matched to a gene: 6. Germline V gene sequence: CDR1 SQVTM, CDR2 ANQGSEA. CDR3 amino acids: CSVGTGDTQPQHF. DNA for the CDR3: TGCAGCGTTGGGACAGGTGATACTCAGCCCCAGCATTTT.

V is TRBV4-3 and J is TRBJ2-1, with 12 bases that match TRBD2. The CDR3 has 19 residues. V lost 3 bases and J lost 3; bases outside the gene matches: 12. CDR1 is LGHNA, CDR2 YSLEER, per germline. CDR3 in DNA: TGCGCCAGCAGCCAGAAACTAGCGGGAGGAGAGGTAGGCTACAATGAGCAGTTCTTC. As protein: CASSQKLAGGEVGYNEQFF.

V is TRBV19 and J is TRBJ2-5; TRBD1 is a possible D gene (6 bases). CDR1 is LNHDA, CDR2 SQIVND, per germline (reference sequence). The V end lost 4 bases, the J end lost 7 bases, and 7 bases lay between the germline ends. This CDR3 comprises 11 residues. CDR3 region: CASSRQATQYF. DNA of the CDR3: TGTGCCAGTAGTAGACAGGCGACCCAGTACTTC.

This sequence joins TRBV28 and TRBJ2-7, with D tentatively TRBD2 (7 bases). Germline loops: CDR1 MDHEN, CDR2 SYDVKM. The CDR3 consists of 15 residues. V lost 4 bases and J 0 bases, leaving 13 bases between the germline ends. The CDR3 here is CASSSGGQASYEQYF. CDR3 coding DNA: TGTGCCAGCAGTTCCGGGGGGCAGGCCTCCTACGAGCAGTACTTC.

The chain employs TRBV9 and TRBJ1-4, with D unclear. The CDR3 covers 13 residues. The germline V and J ends were trimmed by 4 bases and 7 bases, with 11 bases remaining between them. CDR1 SGDLS and CDR2 YYNGEE come from the germline V gene. The CDR3 bases are TGTGCCAGCAGCCCTACCGAGGGTGAAAAACTGTTTTTT. It codes for CASSPTEGEKLFF.

The chain couples TRBV5-1 to TRBJ2-5; tentatively, D is TRBD2 (6 bases). V was trimmed by 0 bases and J by 5 bases, leaving 14 bases between them. The CDR3 has 15 residues. Germline CDR1 SGHRS, CDR2 YFSETQ. DNA of the CDR3: TGCGCCAGCAGCTTGGCCGGGGGATGGGGGGAGACCCAGTACTTC. Its translation: CASSLAGGWGETQYF.